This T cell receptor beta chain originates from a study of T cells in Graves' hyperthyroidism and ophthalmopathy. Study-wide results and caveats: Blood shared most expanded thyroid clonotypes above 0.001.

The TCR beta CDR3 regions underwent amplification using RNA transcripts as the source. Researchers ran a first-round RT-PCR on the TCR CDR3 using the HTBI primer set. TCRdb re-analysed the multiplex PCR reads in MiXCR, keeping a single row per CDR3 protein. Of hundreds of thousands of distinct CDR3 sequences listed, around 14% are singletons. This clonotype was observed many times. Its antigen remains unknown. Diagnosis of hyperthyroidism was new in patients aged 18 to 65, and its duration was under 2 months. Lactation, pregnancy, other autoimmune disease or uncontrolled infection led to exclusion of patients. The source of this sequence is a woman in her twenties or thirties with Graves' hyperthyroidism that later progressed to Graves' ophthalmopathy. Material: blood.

The CDR3 loop reads CASSLPGRGNEQFF. CDR3 DNA: TGTGCCAGCAGCTTACCTGGGCGCGGCAATGAGCAGTTCTTC. The chain recombines TRBV7-2 with TRBJ2-1, with no clear D. This CDR3 spans 14 amino acids. Germline loops: CDR1 SGHTA, CDR2 FQGNSA. Between the trimmed V and J ends, which lost 2 bases and 6 bases, there was a span of 11 bases.